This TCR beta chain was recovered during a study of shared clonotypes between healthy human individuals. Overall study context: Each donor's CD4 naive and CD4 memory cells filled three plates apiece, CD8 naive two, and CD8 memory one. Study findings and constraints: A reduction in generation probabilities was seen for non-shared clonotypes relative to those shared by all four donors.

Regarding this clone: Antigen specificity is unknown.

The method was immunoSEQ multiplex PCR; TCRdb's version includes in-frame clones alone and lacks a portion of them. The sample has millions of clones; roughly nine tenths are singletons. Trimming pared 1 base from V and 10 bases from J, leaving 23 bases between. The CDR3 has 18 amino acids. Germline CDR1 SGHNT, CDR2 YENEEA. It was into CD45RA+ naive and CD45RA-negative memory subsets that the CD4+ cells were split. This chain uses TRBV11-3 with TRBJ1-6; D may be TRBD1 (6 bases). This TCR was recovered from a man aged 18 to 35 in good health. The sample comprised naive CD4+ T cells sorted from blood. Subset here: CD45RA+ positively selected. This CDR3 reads CASSLGEGDSEVWSPLHF. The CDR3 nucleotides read TGTGCCAGCAGCTTAGGGGAGGGGGACTCGGAGGTATGGTCACCCCTCCACTTT.